The clone carrying this T cell receptor (beta chain) was seen more than once but under ten times. J lost 2 bases, V lost 0 bases, and 17 bases had no gene match. This CDR3 is 20 amino acids long. The V gene's germline CDR1 is SGHRS and CDR2 YFSETQ. The sample belongs to a study of T-cell reconstitution after alpha-beta-depleted transplantation in children. TCRbeta library preparation incorporated unique molecular identifiers. TCRdb redid the calling of the PCR reads with MiXCR, one entry per CDR3 protein. Of 350,000 to 450,000 distinct CDR3 sequences in the sample, about 20% were seen once. The clonotype was recovered from a human donor who donated a stem cell graft to a child with acute myeloid leukemia. The starting material was PBMCs from the stem cell graft donor, obtained from the stem cell graft. V usage is TRBV5-1 and J usage is TRBJ2-7; 10 bases map to TRBD1. The CDR3, as DNA: TGCGCCAGCAGCTTGGATATGACAGGGGGCGACTTGGCTGGGGCCTACGAGCAGTACTTC. Residues: CASSLDMTGGDLAGAYEQYF. The whole variable domain, remainder taken from reference TRBV5-1 and TRBJ2-7, is KAGVTQTPRYLIKTRGQQVTLSCSPISGHRSVSWYQQTPGQGLQFLFEYFSETQRNKGNFPGRFSGRQFSNSRSEMNVSTLELGDSALYLCASSLDMTGGDLAGAYEQYFGPGTRLTVT.